What follows describes a single TCR beta chain. This sample was included in a study of blood T cells in healthy people across ages. Trimming stripped 5 bases from V and 5 bases from J, with 18 bases between. The CDR3 is 15 residues long. Germline V gene data show CDR1 as ENHRY and CDR2 as SYGVKD. Per sample, a minimum of 6 million PBMCs were isolated. Per sample, at least 5 micrograms of total RNA were extracted. A second 7 to 11 cycle PCR used barcoded and J-beta primers. Sequencing of every sample gave 3 million or more CDR3-containing paired-end reads. Via MiXCR, TCRdb re-called the 5' RACE reads, giving one row per CDR3 protein. Of 600,000 to 900,000 distinct CDR3 sequences in the sample, under 30% were seen once. Another study also made use of these data, one on T cells of mothers and their children. According to that study: Related pairs of mothers and children showed slightly higher, non-significant overlap versus unrelated pairs.

Sequencing used blood. The gene calls are TRBV10-3 and TRBJ1-1; D remains ambiguous. This clonotype was sampled from a boy younger than 18 in good health. The DNA of the CDR3 is TGTGCCATCAGTTACGGGGAGGTTGGAGGGACTGAAGCTTTCTTT. Translating gives CAISYGEVGGTEAFF.